This is a list of T cell receptor beta chains from one sample in a study of T cells in Graves' hyperthyroidism and ophthalmopathy. TCRdb reprocessed the multiplex PCR reads via MiXCR and lists one record per CDR3 protein. Among 300,000 to 400,000 distinct CDR3 sequences listed, approximately 15% were seen once. Sequenced: blood. The receptor set was obtained from a woman aged 30 to 39 with Graves' hyperthyroidism. Both conserved end residues are part of each CDR3. The order of the fields is clone size, V gene, CDR3 protein. Clone size is not always given. Where it is, it says once, few, many or a class for expanded clones.

clone_size: many; v_call: TRBV12-3/TRBV12-4; cdr3_aa: CASSPIGGTSYNEQFF
clone_size: NA; v_call: TRBV30; cdr3_aa: CAWTPTALTEKLFF
clone_size: many; v_call: TRBV12-3/TRBV12-4; cdr3_aa: CASSWTGIAGELFF
clone_size: few; v_call: TRBV18; cdr3_aa: CASSPSVGRGLTEAFF
clone_size: many; v_call: TRBV28; cdr3_aa: CASSSILGGDRGRGNQPQHF
clone_size: many; v_call: TRBV6-2/TRBV6-3; cdr3_aa: CASSRDSRSNQPQHF
clone_size: NA; v_call: TRBV12-3/TRBV12-4; cdr3_aa: CASRSDRVYEQYF
clone_size: NA; v_call: TRBV3-1; cdr3_aa: CASGHPNEQFF
clone_size: many; v_call: TRBV7-9; cdr3_aa: CASILWDTQYF
clone_size: NA; v_call: TRBV12-3/TRBV12-4; cdr3_aa: CASSPRTRGTQYF
clone_size: many; v_call: TRBV2; cdr3_aa: CASTLGSEAFF
clone_size: few; v_call: TRBV6-1; cdr3_aa: CASSDLGIAKNIQYF
clone_size: many; v_call: TRBV7-2; cdr3_aa: CASSRRHQGYETYEQYF
clone_size: many; v_call: TRBV20-1; cdr3_aa: CSASPTGGSYEQYF
clone_size: many; v_call: TRBV6-6; cdr3_aa: CASSYERGSGNTIYF
clone_size: NA; v_call: TRBV6-2/TRBV6-3; cdr3_aa: CASGGTGRPNYGCTF
clone_size: NA; v_call: TRBV27; cdr3_aa: CASQASNTGELFF
clone_size: few; v_call: TRBV4-3; cdr3_aa: CASSQDIQSTEAFF
clone_size: many; v_call: TRBV11-2; cdr3_aa: CASSLSLANYGYTF
clone_size: NA; v_call: TRBV12-3/TRBV12-4; cdr3_aa: CASSSGGVTRTPLHF
clone_size: few; v_call: TRBV15; cdr3_aa: CATSRGSSGNTIYF
clone_size: many; v_call: TRBV28; cdr3_aa: CASMDETQYF
clone_size: many; v_call: TRBV11-1; cdr3_aa: CASSLTGGYTGELFF
clone_size: NA; v_call: TRBV19; cdr3_aa: CASSIVGSDTQYF
clone_size: many; v_call: TRBV11-2; cdr3_aa: CASSFMGVNEQYF
clone_size: many; v_call: TRBV28; cdr3_aa: CASSYPGLETSSYNEQFF
clone_size: few; v_call: TRBV20-1; cdr3_aa: CSASTGGIGEQYF
clone_size: NA; v_call: TRBV18; cdr3_aa: CASSPPLGEAFF
clone_size: many; v_call: TRBV7-2; cdr3_aa: CASSLLPLRERNNEQFF
clone_size: once; v_call: TRBV4-1; cdr3_aa: CASRPAGLAGVGEQFF
clone_size: few; v_call: TRBV20-1; cdr3_aa: CSAREPVDFYEQYF
clone_size: few; v_call: TRBV2; cdr3_aa: CASSEEYIGTGNSPLHF
clone_size: few; v_call: TRBV7-2; cdr3_aa: CASSLSSTNPLGEQFF
clone_size: many; v_call: TRBV15; cdr3_aa: CATSSPTGDGYTF
clone_size: many; v_call: TRBV11-2; cdr3_aa: CASSSRLAGAGEQFF
clone_size: few; v_call: TRBV30; cdr3_aa: CAWSATLAKNIQYF
clone_size: few; v_call: TRBV11-2; cdr3_aa: CASSLVRGLYRGYTF
clone_size: many; v_call: TRBV7-8; cdr3_aa: CASSLETGGETQYF
clone_size: many; v_call: TRBV5-5; cdr3_aa: CASSSPQGTQYF